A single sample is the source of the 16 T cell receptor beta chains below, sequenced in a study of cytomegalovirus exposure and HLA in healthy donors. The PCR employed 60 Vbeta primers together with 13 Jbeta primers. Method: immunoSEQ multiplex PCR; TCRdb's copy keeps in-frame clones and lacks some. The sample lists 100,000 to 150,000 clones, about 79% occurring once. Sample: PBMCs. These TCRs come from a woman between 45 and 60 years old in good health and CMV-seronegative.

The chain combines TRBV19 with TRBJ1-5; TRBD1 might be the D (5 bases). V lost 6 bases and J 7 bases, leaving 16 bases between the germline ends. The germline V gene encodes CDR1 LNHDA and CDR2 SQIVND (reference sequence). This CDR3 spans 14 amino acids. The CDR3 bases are TGTGCCAGTAGCCAGGGAGGCCGTGGACAGCCCCAGCATTTT. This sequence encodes CASSQGGRGQPQHF.

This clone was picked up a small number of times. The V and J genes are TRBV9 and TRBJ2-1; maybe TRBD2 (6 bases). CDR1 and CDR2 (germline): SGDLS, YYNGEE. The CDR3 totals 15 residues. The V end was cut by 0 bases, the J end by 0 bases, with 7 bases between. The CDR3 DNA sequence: TGTGCCAGCAGCGTAGCGGGAGACTCCTACAATGAGCAGTTCTTC. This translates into CASSVAGDSYNEQFF.

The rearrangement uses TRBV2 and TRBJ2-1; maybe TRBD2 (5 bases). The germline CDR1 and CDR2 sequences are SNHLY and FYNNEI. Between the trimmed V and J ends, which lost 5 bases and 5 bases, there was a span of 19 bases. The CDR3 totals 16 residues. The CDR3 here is CASSSDSPGWNNEQFF. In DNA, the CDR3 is TGTGCCAGCAGTTCGGACTCGCCCGGATGGAACAATGAGCAGTTCTTC.

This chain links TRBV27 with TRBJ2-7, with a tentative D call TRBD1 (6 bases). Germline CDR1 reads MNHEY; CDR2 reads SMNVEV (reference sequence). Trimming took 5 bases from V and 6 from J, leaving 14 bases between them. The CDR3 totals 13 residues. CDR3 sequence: CASSEMKQGEQYF. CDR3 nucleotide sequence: TGTGCCAGCAGTGAAATGAAACAGGGCGAGCAGTACTTC.

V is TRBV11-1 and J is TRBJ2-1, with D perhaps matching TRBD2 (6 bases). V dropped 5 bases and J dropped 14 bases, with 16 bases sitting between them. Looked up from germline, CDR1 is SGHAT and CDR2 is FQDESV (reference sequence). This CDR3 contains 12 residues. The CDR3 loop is CASSAGGDLEFF. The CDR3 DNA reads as TGTGCCAGCAGCGCCGGGGGTGACCTGGAGTTCTTC.

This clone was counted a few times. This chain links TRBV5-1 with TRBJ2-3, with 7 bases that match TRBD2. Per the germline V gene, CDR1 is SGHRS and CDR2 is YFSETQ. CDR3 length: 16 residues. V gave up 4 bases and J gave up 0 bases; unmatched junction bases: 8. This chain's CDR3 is CASSPSSGISTDTQYF. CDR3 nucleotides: TGCGCCAGCAGCCCCTCCAGCGGGATTAGCACAGATACGCAGTATTTT.

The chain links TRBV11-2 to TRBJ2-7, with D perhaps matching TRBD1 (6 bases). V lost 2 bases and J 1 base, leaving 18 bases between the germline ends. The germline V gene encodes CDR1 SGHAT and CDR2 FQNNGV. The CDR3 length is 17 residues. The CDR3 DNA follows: TGTGCCAGCAGCTTAATACTGGGGACAATTCTTTCCTACGAGCAGTACTTC. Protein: CASSLILGTILSYEQYF. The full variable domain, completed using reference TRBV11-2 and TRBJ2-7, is EAGVAQSPRYKIIEKRQSVAFWCNPISGHATLYWYQQILGQGPKLLIQFQNNGVVDDSQLPKDRFSAERLKGVDSTLKIQPAKLEDSAVYLCASSLILGTILSYEQYFGPGTRLTVT.

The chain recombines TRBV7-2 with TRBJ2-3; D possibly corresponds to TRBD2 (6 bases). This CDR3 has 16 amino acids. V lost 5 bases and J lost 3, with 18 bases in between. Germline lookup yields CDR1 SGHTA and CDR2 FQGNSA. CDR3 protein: CASSPRVGGETDTQYF. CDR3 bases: TGTGCCAGCAGCCCTCGAGTGGGAGGTGAAACAGATACGCAGTATTTT.

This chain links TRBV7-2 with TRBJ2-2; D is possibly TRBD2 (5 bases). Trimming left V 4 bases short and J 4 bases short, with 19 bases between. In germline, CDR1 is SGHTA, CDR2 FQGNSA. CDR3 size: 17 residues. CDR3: CASSSSSGMAGTGELFF. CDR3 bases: TGTGCCAGCAGCTCAAGCTCGGGCATGGCGGGCACCGGGGAGCTGTTTTTT.

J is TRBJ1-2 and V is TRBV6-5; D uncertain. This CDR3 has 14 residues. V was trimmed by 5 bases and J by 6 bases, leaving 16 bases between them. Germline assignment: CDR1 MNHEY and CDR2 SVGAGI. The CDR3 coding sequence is TGTGCCAGCAGTGGGATAGGGAGATTTGATGGCTACACCTTC. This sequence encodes CASSGIGRFDGYTF.

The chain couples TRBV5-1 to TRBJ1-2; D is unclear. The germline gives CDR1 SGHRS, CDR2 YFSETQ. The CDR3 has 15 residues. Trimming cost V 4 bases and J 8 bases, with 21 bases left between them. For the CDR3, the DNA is TGCGCCAGCAGCGGACGCCAGGACGGACTTAGGGGCTACACCTTC. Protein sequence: CASSGRQDGLRGYTF.

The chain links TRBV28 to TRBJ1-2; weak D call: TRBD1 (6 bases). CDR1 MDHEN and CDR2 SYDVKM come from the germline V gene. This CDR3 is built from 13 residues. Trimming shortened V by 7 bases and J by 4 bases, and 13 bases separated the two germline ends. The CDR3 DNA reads TGTGCCAGCAAAGCTCGGGACACCTATGGCTACACCTTC. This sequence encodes CASKARDTYGYTF.

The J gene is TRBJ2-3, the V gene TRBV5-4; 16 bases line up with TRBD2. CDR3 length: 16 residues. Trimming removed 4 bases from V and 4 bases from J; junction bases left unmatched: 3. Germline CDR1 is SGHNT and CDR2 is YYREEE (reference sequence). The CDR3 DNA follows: TGTGCCAGCAGCGGAGGGACTAGCGGGAGGGCAGATACGCAGTATTTT. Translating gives CASSGGTSGRADTQYF. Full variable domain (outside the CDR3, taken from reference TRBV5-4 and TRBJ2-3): ETGVTQSPTHLIKTRGQQVTLRCSSQSGHNTVSWYQQALGQGPQFIFQYYREEENGRGNFPPRFSGLQFPNYSSELNVNALELDDSALYLCASSGGTSGRADTQYFGPGTRLTVL.

Here the CDR3 reads CASSLDTGTRGELFF. The CDR3 DNA sequence: TGTGCCAGCAGCTTGGATACCGGGACTAGGGGTGAGCTGTTTTTT. V and J are TRBV7-9 and TRBJ2-2; 8 bases are shared with TRBD2. The trim removed 3 bases at V and 11 bases at J, leaving 11 bases unmatched. The length of the CDR3 is 15 residues. CDR1 is SEHNR, CDR2 FQNEAQ, per germline (reference sequence).

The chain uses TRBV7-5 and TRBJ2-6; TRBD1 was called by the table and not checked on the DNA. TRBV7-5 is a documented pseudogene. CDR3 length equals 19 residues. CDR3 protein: CARSHRVPEGDSGANVLTF. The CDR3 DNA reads TGTGCCAGAAGCCACAGGGTTCCCGAGGGGGACTCTGGGGCCAACGTCCTGACTTTC.

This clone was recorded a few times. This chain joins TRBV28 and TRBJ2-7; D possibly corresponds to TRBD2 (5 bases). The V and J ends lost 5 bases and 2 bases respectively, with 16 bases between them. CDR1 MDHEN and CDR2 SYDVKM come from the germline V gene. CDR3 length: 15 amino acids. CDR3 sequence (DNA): TGTGCCAGCAGTACTGGACTGGCAGAAGCCTACGAGCAGTACTTC. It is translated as CASSTGLAEAYEQYF.